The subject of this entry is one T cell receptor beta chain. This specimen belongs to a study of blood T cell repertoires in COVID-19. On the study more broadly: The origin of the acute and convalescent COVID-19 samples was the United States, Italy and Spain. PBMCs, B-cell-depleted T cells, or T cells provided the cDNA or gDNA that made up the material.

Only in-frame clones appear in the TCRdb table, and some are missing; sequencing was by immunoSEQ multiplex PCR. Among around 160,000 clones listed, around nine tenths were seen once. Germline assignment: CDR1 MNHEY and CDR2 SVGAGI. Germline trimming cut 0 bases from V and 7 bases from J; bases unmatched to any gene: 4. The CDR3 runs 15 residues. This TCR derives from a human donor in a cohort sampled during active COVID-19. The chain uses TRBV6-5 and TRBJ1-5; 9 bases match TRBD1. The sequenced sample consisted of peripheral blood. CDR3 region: CASSYSGTGNQPQHF. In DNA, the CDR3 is TGTGCCAGCAGTTACTCGGGGACAGGGAACCAGCCCCAGCATTTT.